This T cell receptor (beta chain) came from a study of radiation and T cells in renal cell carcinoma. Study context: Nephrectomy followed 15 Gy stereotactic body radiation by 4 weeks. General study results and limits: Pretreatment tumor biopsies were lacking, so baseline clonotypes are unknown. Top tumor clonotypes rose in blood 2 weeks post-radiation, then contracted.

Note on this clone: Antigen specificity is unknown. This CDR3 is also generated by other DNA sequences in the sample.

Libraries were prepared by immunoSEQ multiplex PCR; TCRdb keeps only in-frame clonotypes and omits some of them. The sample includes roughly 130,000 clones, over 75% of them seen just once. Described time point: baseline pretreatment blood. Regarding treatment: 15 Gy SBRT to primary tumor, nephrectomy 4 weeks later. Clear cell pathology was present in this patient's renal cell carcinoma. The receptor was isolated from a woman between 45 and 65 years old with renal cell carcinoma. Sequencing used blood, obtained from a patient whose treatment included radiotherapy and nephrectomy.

This chain's CDR3 is CASSYSGGGRTDTQYF. In DNA, the CDR3 is TGTGCCAGCAGTTACTCTGGCGGGGGAAGGACAGATACGCAGTATTTT. This chain connects TRBV6-6 to TRBJ2-3, with TRBD2 identical over 7 bases. The CDR3 length is 16 residues. Germline V gene data show CDR1 as MNHNY and CDR2 as SVGAGI (reference sequence). The trim removed 0 bases at V and 3 bases at J, leaving 6 bases unmatched.